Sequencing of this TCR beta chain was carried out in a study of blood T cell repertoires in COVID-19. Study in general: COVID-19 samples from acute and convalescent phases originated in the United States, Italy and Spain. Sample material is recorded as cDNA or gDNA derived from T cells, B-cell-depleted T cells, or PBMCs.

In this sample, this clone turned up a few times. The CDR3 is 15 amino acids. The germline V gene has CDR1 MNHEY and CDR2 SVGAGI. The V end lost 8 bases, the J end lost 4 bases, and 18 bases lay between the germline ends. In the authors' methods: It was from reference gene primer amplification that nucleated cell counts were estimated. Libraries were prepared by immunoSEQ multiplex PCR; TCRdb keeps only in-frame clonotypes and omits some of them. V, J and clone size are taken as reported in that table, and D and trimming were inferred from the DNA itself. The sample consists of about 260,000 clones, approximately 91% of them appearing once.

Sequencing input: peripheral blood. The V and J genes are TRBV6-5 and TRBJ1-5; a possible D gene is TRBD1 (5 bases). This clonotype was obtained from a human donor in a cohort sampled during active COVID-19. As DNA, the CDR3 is TGTGCCAGCGCAGACCAGGGACTGCCTAATCAGCCCCAGCATTTT. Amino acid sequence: CASADQGLPNQPQHF.